This TCR beta chain was retrieved from a study of a mutant IDH1 vaccine in newly diagnosed glioma. Study background: Those enrolled had earlier been treated with radiotherapy, temozolomide, or both, mostly both.

TCRdb keeps only in-frame clones here, not all; method: immunoSEQ multiplex PCR. The sample yields tens of thousands of clones, about 83% seen once. CDR1 is PRHDT and CDR2 is FYEKMQ in the germline V gene (reference sequence). With 4 bases clipped from V and 8 bases from J, the junction kept 5 bases outside the gene matches. The CDR3 has 13 residues. Regarding time point: baseline, week 1 (first vaccination visit). Treatment noted: pre-vaccination baseline after standard-of-care therapy. The TCR was taken from a woman under 30 with glioma. Some clones in this sample may be carry-over from other donors' samples. This sample comprised peripheral blood mononuclear cells (PBMCs), obtained from a glioma patient treated with radiotherapy, temozolomide or both. The chain combines TRBV13 with TRBJ1-3; TRBD1 matches at 7 bases. Written as DNA, the CDR3 is TGTGCCAGCAGCTATCAGGGGGGATACACCATATATTTT. It is translated as CASSYQGGYTIYF.